The 25 T cell receptor beta chains given below trace back to one sample, sequenced in a study of OX40 agonist ivuxolimab in advanced cancers. The repertoire was sequenced with immunoSEQ multiplex PCR; TCRdb's copy has only in-frame clones and lacks some. The sample carries 55,000 to 70,000 clones, around 80% recorded once. The material sequenced was CD4+ or CD8+ T cells sorted from blood, taken in a trial of the OX40 agonist ivuxolimab. Every receptor here comes from an adult with an advanced solid tumor such as melanoma, head and neck, liver or kidney cancer.

The chain carries TRBV5-5 and TRBJ1-5, with D tentatively TRBD1 (5 bases). Trimming took off 3 bases at V and 5 bases at J, with 9 bases between the two ends. Germline V gives CDR1 SGHKS, CDR2 YYEKEE (reference sequence). The CDR3 loop spans 13 amino acids. This CDR3 is CASSWDDDQPQHF. The DNA for the CDR3 is TGTGCCAGCAGCTGGGACGACGATCAGCCCCAGCATTTT.

The V and J genes are TRBV2 and TRBJ2-7; D may correspond to TRBD1 or TRBD2 (7 bases each). The CDR3 is made up of 13 amino acids. Germline V gene data show CDR1 as SNHLY and CDR2 as FYNNEI. V was clipped by 7 bases and J by 1 base, with 11 bases between them. This chain's CDR3 is CASNRGGSYEQYF. The CDR3 DNA follows: TGTGCCAGCAACAGGGGAGGGTCCTACGAGCAGTACTTC.

V is TRBV7-8 and J is TRBJ2-6; D is possibly TRBD2 (6 bases). Trimming stripped 0 bases from V and 4 bases from J, with 13 bases between. CDR3 size: 17 residues. Germline CDR1 reads SGHVS; CDR2 reads FQNEAQ. The CDR3 protein is CASSLAGGGSGANVLTF. CDR3 in DNA: TGTGCCAGCAGCTTAGCGGGAGGAGGTTCCGGGGCCAACGTCCTGACTTTC.

This clone showed up just once. This chain uses TRBV5-8 with TRBJ2-3; D remains unclear. This CDR3 contains 14 residues. Germline lookup yields CDR1 SGHTS and CDR2 YDEGEE. V lost 5 bases and J 1 base, leaving 11 bases between the germline ends. The CDR3 DNA sequence: TGTGCCAGCAGTACGCGCGTTGGCACAGATACGCAGTATTTT. Translating it yields CASSTRVGTDTQYF.

This clone has a handful of counts. The rearrangement links TRBV19 to TRBJ1-3, with no clear D. The CDR3 runs 16 residues. CDR1 is LNHDA, CDR2 SQIVND, per germline (reference sequence). Trimming removed 1 base at V and 4 bases at J, with 14 bases between. The CDR3 is CASSIVRGLTGNTIYF. CDR3 in DNA: TGTGCCAGTAGTATAGTACGCGGCCTGACCGGAAACACCATATATTTT.

This sequence joins TRBV6-6 and TRBJ1-1; D perhaps matches TRBD1 (6 bases). V lost 7 bases and J lost 6, with 15 bases in between. The CDR3 consists of 13 residues. Germline-derived CDR1 and CDR2 are MNHNY and SVGAGI (reference sequence). The CDR3: CASTSSGTSEAFF. As DNA, the CDR3 is TGTGCCAGCACCTCCTCCGGGACATCTGAAGCTTTCTTT.

The gene calls are TRBV28 and TRBJ1-2; a weak D match, TRBD1 (5 bases). Trimming removed 4 bases from V and 2 bases from J, with 11 bases in between. The CDR3 extends over 14 amino acids. Germline CDR1 is MDHEN and CDR2 is SYDVKM. CDR3 DNA: TGTGCCAGCAGTTGGGACGTTACCAACTATGGCTACACCTTC. Translation gives CASSWDVTNYGYTF.

The V and J genes are TRBV5-4 and TRBJ2-7; 9 bases line up with TRBD1. The CDR3 sequence is 14 residues long. The germline V gene encodes CDR1 SGHNT and CDR2 YYREEE (reference sequence). The trim removed 3 bases at V and 5 bases at J, leaving 6 bases unmatched. CDR3 bases: TGTGCCAGCAGCTGGGGACAGGGCCAAAACGAGCAGTACTTC. This gives the protein CASSWGQGQNEQYF. The full variable domain, with the rest looked up from reference TRBV5-4 and TRBJ2-7, is ETGVTQSPTHLIKTRGQQVTLRCSSQSGHNTVSWYQQALGQGPQFIFQYYREEENGRGNFPPRFSGLQFPNYSSELNVNALELDDSALYLCASSWGQGQNEQYFGPGTRLTVT.

The chain combines TRBV5-1 with TRBJ1-4; no clear D gene. In germline, CDR1 is SGHRS, CDR2 YFSETQ. The CDR3 extends over 13 amino acids. V was trimmed by 0 bases and J by 8 bases, leaving 8 bases between them. The CDR3 DNA reads as TGCGCCAGCAGCTTGGTAGCGGAAGAAAAACTGTTTTTT. Translating gives CASSLVAEEKLFF.

J is TRBJ2-7 and V is TRBV18, with D perhaps TRBD1 (6 bases). CDR3 size: 14 residues. The germline V and J ends were trimmed by 4 bases and 4 bases, with 14 bases remaining between them. The germline gives CDR1 KGHSH, CDR2 LQKENI. CDR3: CASSLPGTRYEQYF. The CDR3 DNA follows: TGTGCCAGCTCACTTCCCGGGACAAGGTACGAGCAGTACTTC.

The chain joins TRBV7-6 to TRBJ2-1, with D hard to call. CDR3 size: 12 residues. V lost 5 bases and J lost 5, with 7 bases in between. Germline V CDR1 and CDR2: SGHVS, FNYEAQ. The CDR3 bases are TGTGCCAGCAGCCAAAGGGACAATGAGCAGTTCTTC. This codes for CASSQRDNEQFF. The variable domain in full, with the rest retrieved from reference TRBV7-6 and TRBJ2-1, is GAGVSQSPRYKVTKRGQDVALRCDPISGHVSLYWYRQALGQGPEFLTYFNYEAQQDKSGLPNDRFSAERPEGSISTLTIQRTEQRDSAMYRCASSQRDNEQFFGPGTRLTVL.

As DNA, the CDR3 is TGCGCCAGCAGCTTGGCCCAGGGCGCTGAAGCTTTCTTT. Translated: CASSLAQGAEAFF. This sequence joins TRBV5-1 and TRBJ1-1; the D gene is possibly TRBD1 (5 bases). Trimming pared 0 bases from V and 6 bases from J, leaving 9 bases between. The CDR3 totals 13 residues. From germline, CDR1 is SGHRS and CDR2 YFSETQ. Filled out from reference TRBV5-1 and TRBJ1-1, the complete variable domain reads KAGVTQTPRYLIKTRGQQVTLSCSPISGHRSVSWYQQTPGQGLQFLFEYFSETQRNKGNFPGRFSGRQFSNSRSEMNVSTLELGDSALYLCASSLAQGAEAFFGQGTRLTVV.

This chain uses TRBV5-6 with TRBJ1-1; D is uncertain. V was pared by 3 bases and J by 1 base, with 13 bases between. This CDR3 contains 15 residues. Germline loops: CDR1 SGHDT, CDR2 YYEEEE. The CDR3 DNA follows: TGTGCCAGCAGCTACCCCGGACGGCCGAACACTGAAGCTTTCTTT. It specifies CASSYPGRPNTEAFF. Full variable domain (missing parts from reference TRBV5-6 and TRBJ1-1): DAGVTQSPTHLIKTRGQQVTLRCSPKSGHDTVSWYQQALGQGPQFIFQYYEEEERQRGNFPDRFSGHQFPNYSSELNVNALLLGDSALYLCASSYPGRPNTEAFFGQGTRLTVV.

The J gene is TRBJ2-7, the V gene TRBV9, with D perhaps matching TRBD2 (7 bases). Germline values: CDR1 SGDLS, CDR2 YYNGEE. This CDR3 region has 14 residues. Deletions cut 2 bases from V and 2 bases from J, with 11 bases between. The DNA of the CDR3 is TGTGCCAGCAGCGTTGGGGAGGGGGCCTACGAGCAGTACTTC. Translation gives CASSVGEGAYEQYF.

The chain employs TRBV7-2 and TRBJ1-5; D not resolved. This CDR3 is 15 amino acids long. The germline gives CDR1 SGHTA, CDR2 FQGNSA. Deletions cut 3 bases from V and 0 bases from J, with 9 bases between. The CDR3 bases are TGTGCCAGCAGCTTGAGTTCGGATAGCAATCAGCCCCAGCATTTT. It specifies CASSLSSDSNQPQHF.

The chain links TRBV9 to TRBJ1-1; the D gene is possibly TRBD1 (5 bases). V lost 0 bases, J lost 3 bases, and 12 bases lay in between. This CDR3 is built from 15 residues. CDR1 and CDR2 (germline): SGDLS, YYNGEE. CDR3: CASSVEDKGYTEAFF. The CDR3 nucleotides read TGTGCCAGCAGCGTAGAGGACAAAGGGTACACTGAAGCTTTCTTT.

Worth noting for this clone: This sample also contains other DNA sequences that code for the same CDR3. The V gene is TRBV7-6, the J gene TRBJ2-1; D not certain. The germline V gene encodes CDR1 SGHVS and CDR2 FNYEAQ. The length of the CDR3 is 11 residues. V was clipped by 2 bases and J by 5 bases, with 1 base between them. The DNA for the CDR3 is TGTGCCAGCAGCTTAAACAATGAGCAGTTCTTC. It codes for CASSLNNEQFF.

The V call is TRBV19, the J call TRBJ1-2; TRBD1 matches at 12 bases. Losses at the gene ends were 0 bases for V and 6 bases for J; bases not matched to a gene: 11. This CDR3 has 18 residues. CDR1 is LNHDA, CDR2 SQIVND, per germline (reference sequence). CDR3 in amino acids: CASSIDLWDRGRLNGYTF. The CDR3 DNA sequence: TGTGCCAGTAGTATAGATCTCTGGGACAGGGGGCGATTAAATGGCTACACCTTC.

The chain uses TRBV11-2 and TRBJ2-5, with D maybe TRBD1 (6 bases). This CDR3 contains 15 residues. V was pared by 0 bases and J by 2 bases, with 10 bases between. Germline V gene data show CDR1 as SGHAT and CDR2 as FQNNGV. The DNA of the CDR3 is TGTGCCAGCAGCTTAGATGGGGGCGGGCAAGAGACCCAGTACTTC. Its translation: CASSLDGGGQETQYF.

The chain carries TRBV7-9 and TRBJ1-1; TRBD1 matches 10 bases. Trimming took 3 bases from V and 6 from J; bases not matched to a gene: 7. The germline CDR1 and CDR2 sequences are SEHNR and FQNEAQ (reference sequence). This CDR3 is 15 amino acids long. CDR3 sequence: CASSFQGQGLSEAFF. DNA of the CDR3: TGTGCCAGCAGCTTCCAGGGACAGGGGCTCTCTGAAGCTTTCTTT.

The V gene is TRBV19, the J gene TRBJ1-5; D perhaps matches TRBD1 (5 bases). CDR1 is LNHDA, CDR2 SQIVND, per germline (reference sequence). Trimming took off 7 bases at V and 0 bases at J, with 7 bases between the two ends. CDR3 length: 13 residues. CDR3 in amino acids: CASIDSSNQPQHF. The CDR3 nucleotides read TGTGCCAGTATCGACAGTAGCAATCAGCCCCAGCATTTT.

The gene calls are TRBV7-9 and TRBJ1-2, with a possible D match to TRBD1 (5 bases). The germline CDR1 and CDR2 sequences are SEHNR and FQNEAQ (reference sequence). Deletions cut 4 bases from V and 3 bases from J, with 12 bases between. This CDR3 is 14 amino acids long. The CDR3 DNA follows: TGTGCCAGCAGCTCCGCGCGGGGGGACTATGGCTACACCTTC. Amino acid sequence: CASSSARGDYGYTF.

The chain uses TRBV6-1 and TRBJ2-7; the match to TRBD1 covers 11 bases. This CDR3 is built from 14 residues. The V gene's germline CDR1 is MNHNS and CDR2 SASEGT. V lost 3 bases and J lost 3; bases outside the gene matches: 1. The CDR3 region is CASSEGTGGYEQYF. In nucleotides, the CDR3 is TGTGCCAGCAGTGAGGGGACAGGGGGCTACGAGCAGTACTTC.

This clone appeared a few times. This chain connects TRBV20-1 to TRBJ2-7; D is undetermined. The CDR3 is 11 amino acids. The V gene's germline CDR1 is DFQATT and CDR2 SNEGSKA (reference sequence). Trimming stripped 0 bases from V and 7 bases from J, with 7 bases between. The CDR3 region is CSARDGFEQYF. The CDR3 bases are TGCAGTGCTAGAGATGGGTTTGAGCAGTACTTC.

The chain is built from TRBV2 and TRBJ1-1, with unresolved D. Germline V gene lookup returns CDR1 SNHLY and CDR2 FYNNEI. There are 16 residues in the CDR3. With 5 bases removed from V and 3 bases from J, the gap between germline ends came to 19 bases. The CDR3 DNA sequence: TGTGCCAGCAGTCCCGGGCTCCTTCTTGGGGACACTGAAGCTTTCTTT. The encoded protein is CASSPGLLLGDTEAFF.